This T cell receptor beta chain derives from a study of early T cells in non-severe SARS-CoV-2 infection. This clonotype has a count of ten or more. Antigen unknown. The CDR3 is 16 amino acids. CDR1 MGHRA and CDR2 YSYEKL come from the germline V gene. V lost 1 base and J lost 5; bases outside the gene matches: 6. The TCR library protocol attached unique molecular identifiers to the individual cDNA molecules. One entry per CDR3 protein results from TCRdb running MiXCR on the 5' RACE reads. The table lists roughly 20,000 distinct CDR3 sequences, under 6.5% of them singletons. Findings and limits, study-wide: Private and CD4 specificities were missed by VDJdb matching, skewed to anti-spike CD8.

The receptor was derived from an adult who was a healthcare worker with PCR-confirmed SARS-CoV-2 infection or an uninfected control (not recorded which). This rearrangement joins TRBV4-1 to TRBJ2-1, with 9 bases that match TRBD1. Sequencing was carried out using whole blood. The CDR3 DNA follows: TGCGCCAGCAGCCAAGTAATACAGGGGGCGGACAATGAGCAGTTCTTC. Translation: CASSQVIQGADNEQFF.